This T cell receptor (beta chain) comes out of a study of identical twins. Findings of the study overall: A lower insertion count was a feature of abundant cord blood beta clonotypes, with no such feature in memory repertoires.

TCRdb recomputed calls from the 5' RACE reads with MiXCR, one row per CDR3 protein. The table shows about 190,000 distinct CDR3 sequences, with more than 15% occurring only once. A word on this clonotype: What it recognizes is unknown.

This CDR3 contains 15 residues. Trimming left V 2 bases short and J 7 bases short, with 15 bases between. CDR1 DFQATT and CDR2 SNEGSKA come from the germline V gene (reference sequence). The sample was also linked to a second study, of T cells expressing NK-cell markers. That source notes: Anti-gamma-delta TCR antibody use in several experiments restricted sorting to alpha-beta TCR T cells.

The sequenced material came from CD8+ T cells sorted from blood. The clonotype comes from a woman aged 18-29 years in good health. The chain employs TRBV20-1 and TRBJ1-6; D might be TRBD1 (6 bases). The CDR3 sequence: CSARRSGQRNSPLHF. The DNA for the CDR3 is TGCAGTGCTAGACGTTCAGGACAGCGAAATTCACCCCTCCACTTT.